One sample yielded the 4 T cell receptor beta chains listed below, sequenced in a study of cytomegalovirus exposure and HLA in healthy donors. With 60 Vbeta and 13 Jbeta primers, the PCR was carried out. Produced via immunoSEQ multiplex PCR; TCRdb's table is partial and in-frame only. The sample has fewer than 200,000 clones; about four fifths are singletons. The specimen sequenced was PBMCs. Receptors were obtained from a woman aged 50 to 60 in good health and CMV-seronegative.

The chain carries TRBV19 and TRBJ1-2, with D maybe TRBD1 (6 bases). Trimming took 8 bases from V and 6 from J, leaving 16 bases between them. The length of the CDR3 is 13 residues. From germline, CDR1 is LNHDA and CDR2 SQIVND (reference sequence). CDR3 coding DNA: TGTGCCAGTTCATTAATCCAGGGGAATGGCTACACCTTC. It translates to CASSLIQGNGYTF.

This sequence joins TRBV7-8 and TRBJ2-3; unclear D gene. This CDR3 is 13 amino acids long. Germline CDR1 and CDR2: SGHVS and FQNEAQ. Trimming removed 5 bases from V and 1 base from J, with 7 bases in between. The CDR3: CASSIGGTDTQYF. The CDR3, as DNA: TGTGCCAGCAGCATCGGAGGCACAGATACGCAGTATTTT.

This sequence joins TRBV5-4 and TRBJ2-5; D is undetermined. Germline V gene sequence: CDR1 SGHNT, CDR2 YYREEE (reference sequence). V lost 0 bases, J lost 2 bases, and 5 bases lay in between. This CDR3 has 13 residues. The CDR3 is CASSLALQETQYF. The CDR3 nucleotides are TGTGCCAGCAGCTTGGCCCTACAAGAGACCCAGTACTTC. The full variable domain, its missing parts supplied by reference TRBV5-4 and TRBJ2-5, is ETGVTQSPTHLIKTRGQQVTLRCSSQSGHNTVSWYQQALGQGPQFIFQYYREEENGRGNFPPRFSGLQFPNYSSELNVNALELDDSALYLCASSLALQETQYFGPGTRLLVL.

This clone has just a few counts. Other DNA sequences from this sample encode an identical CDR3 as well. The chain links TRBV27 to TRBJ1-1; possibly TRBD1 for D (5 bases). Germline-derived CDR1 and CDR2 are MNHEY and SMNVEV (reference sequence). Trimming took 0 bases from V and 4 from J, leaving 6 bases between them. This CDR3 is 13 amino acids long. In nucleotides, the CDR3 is TGTGCCAGCAGTTTATCGGGGGGCACTGAAGCTTTCTTT. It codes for CASSLSGGTEAFF.